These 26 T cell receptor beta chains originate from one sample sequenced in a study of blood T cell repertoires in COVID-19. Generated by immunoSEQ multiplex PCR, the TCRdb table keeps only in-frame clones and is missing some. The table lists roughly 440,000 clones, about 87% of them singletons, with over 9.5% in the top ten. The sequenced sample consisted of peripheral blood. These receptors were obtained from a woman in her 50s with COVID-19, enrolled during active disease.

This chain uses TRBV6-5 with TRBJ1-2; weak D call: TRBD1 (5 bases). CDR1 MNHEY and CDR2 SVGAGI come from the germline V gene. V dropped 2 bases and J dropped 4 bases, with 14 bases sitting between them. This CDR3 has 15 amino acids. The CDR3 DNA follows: TGTGCCAGCAGTTACAAAGTGTGGGGGGGCTATGGCTACACCTTC. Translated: CASSYKVWGGYGYTF.

CDR3 sequence (DNA): TGTGCCTGGAGTCAAAATCCGGGACAGGGGGCCGGAGCTTTCTTT. It is translated as CAWSQNPGQGAGAFF. The chain links TRBV30 to TRBJ1-1; TRBD1 matches 12 bases. V was clipped by 2 bases and J by 10 bases; unmatched bases: 11. In germline, CDR1 is GTSNPN, CDR2 SVGIG (reference sequence). This CDR3 has 15 residues.

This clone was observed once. CDR3 residues: CASSIGSWETQYF. CDR3 DNA sequence: TGTGCCAGTAGTATTGGGAGTTGGGAGACCCAGTACTTC. The rearrangement joins TRBV19 to TRBJ2-5; possible D gene TRBD2, 5 bases. Per germline, CDR1 LNHDA and CDR2 SQIVND (reference sequence). Trimming pared 3 bases from V and 5 bases from J, leaving 10 bases between. The CDR3 runs to 13 residues.

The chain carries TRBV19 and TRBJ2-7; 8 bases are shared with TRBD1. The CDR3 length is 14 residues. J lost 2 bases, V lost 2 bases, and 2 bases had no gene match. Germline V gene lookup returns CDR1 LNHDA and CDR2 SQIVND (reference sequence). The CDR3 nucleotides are TGTGCCAGTAGTATACAACAGGGGGCCTACGAGCAGTACTTC. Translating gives CASSIQQGAYEQYF.

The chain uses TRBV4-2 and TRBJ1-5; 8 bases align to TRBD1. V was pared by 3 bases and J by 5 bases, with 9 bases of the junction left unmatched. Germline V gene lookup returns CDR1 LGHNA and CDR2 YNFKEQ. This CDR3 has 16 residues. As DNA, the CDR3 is TGTGCCAGCAGCCAGGAGCTGACAGGGGCCGATCAGCCCCAGCATTTT. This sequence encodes CASSQELTGADQPQHF.

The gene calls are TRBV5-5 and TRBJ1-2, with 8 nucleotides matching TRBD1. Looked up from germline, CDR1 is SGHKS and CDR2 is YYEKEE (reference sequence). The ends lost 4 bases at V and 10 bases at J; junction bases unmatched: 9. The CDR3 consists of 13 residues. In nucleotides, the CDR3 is TGTGCCAGCAGCCGGGGTACAGGGGGAGTCTACACCTTC. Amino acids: CASSRGTGGVYTF.

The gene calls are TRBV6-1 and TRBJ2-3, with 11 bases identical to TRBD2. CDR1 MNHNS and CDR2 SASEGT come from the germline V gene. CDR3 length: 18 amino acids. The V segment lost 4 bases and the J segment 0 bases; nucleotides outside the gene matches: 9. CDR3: CASSVPTSGVRSTDTQYF. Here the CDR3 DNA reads TGTGCCAGCAGTGTTCCGACTAGCGGGGTCCGCAGCACAGATACGCAGTATTTT.

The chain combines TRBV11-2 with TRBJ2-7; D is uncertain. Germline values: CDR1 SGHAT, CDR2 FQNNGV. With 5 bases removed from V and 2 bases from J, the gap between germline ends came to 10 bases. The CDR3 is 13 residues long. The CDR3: CASSAGVTYEQYF. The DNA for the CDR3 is TGTGCCAGCAGCGCCGGTGTAACCTACGAGCAGTACTTC.

CDR3 loop: CASSLSGGAGNTIYF. CDR3 DNA sequence: TGTGCCAGCAGCCTTAGCGGGGGGGCTGGAAACACCATATATTTT. This chain connects TRBV9 to TRBJ1-3, with a possible D match to TRBD1 (5 bases). V gave up 4 bases and J gave up 2 bases, with 13 bases separating them. Per the germline V gene, CDR1 is SGDLS and CDR2 is YYNGEE. The CDR3 spans 15 residues.

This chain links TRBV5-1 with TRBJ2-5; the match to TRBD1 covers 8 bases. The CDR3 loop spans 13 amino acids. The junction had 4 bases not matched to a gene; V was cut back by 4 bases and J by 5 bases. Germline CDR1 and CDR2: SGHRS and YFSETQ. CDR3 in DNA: TGCGCCAGCAGCCGACAGGGGTGGGAGACCCAGTACTTC. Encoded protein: CASSRQGWETQYF. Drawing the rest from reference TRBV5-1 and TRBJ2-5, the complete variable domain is KAGVTQTPRYLIKTRGQQVTLSCSPISGHRSVSWYQQTPGQGLQFLFEYFSETQRNKGNFPGRFSGRQFSNSRSEMNVSTLELGDSALYLCASSRQGWETQYFGPGTRLLVL.

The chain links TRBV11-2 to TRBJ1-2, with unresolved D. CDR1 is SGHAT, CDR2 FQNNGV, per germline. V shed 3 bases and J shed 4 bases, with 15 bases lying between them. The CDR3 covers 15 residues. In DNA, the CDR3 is TGTGCCAGCAGCTTTGCTGTCGCGGGCCCCTATGGCTACACCTTC. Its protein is CASSFAVAGPYGYTF.

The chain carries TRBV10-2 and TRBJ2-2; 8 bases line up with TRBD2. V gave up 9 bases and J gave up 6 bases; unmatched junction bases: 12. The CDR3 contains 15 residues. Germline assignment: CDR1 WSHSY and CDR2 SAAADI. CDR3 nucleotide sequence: TGCGCCAGTATCCCGGGACTAGGCTCCCCCGGGGAGCTGTTTTTT. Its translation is CASIPGLGSPGELFF.

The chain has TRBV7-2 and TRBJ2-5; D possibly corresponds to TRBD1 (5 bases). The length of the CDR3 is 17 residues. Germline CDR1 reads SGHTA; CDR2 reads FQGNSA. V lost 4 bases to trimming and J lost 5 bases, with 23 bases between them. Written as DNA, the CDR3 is TGTGCCAGCAGCTCCCAGGGCACCAGGGTGGTTTCGGAGACCCAGTACTTC. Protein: CASSSQGTRVVSETQYF.

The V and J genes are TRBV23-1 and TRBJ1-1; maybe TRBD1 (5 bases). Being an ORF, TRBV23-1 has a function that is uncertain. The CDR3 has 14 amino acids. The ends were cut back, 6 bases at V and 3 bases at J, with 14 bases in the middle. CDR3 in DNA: TGCGCCAGCAGCCGATGGGGGAGGGACACTGAAGCTTTCTTT. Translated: CASSRWGRDTEAFF.

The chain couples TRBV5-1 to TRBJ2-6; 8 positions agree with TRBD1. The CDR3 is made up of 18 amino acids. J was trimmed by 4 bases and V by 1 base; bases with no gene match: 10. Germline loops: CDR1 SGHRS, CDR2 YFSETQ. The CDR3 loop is CASSLTRQGNSGANVLTF. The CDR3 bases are TGCGCCAGCAGCTTGACGCGACAGGGGAACTCCGGGGCCAACGTCCTGACTTTC.

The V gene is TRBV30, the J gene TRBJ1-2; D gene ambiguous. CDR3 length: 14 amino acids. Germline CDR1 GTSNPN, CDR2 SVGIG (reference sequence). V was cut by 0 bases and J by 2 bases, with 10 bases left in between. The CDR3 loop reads CAWSVLAANYGYTF. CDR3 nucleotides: TGTGCCTGGAGTGTACTTGCTGCGAACTATGGCTACACCTTC.

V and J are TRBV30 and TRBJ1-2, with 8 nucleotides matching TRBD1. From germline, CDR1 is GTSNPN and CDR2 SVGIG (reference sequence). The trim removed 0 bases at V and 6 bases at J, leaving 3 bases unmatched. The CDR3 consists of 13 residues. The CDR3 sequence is CAWSVDRGHGYTF. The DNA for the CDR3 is TGTGCCTGGAGTGTTGACAGGGGTCATGGCTACACCTTC.

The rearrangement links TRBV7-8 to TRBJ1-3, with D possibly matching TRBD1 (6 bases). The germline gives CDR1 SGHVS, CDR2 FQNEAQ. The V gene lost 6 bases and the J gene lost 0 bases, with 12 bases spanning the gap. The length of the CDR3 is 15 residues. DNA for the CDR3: TGTGCCAGCAGGGAGGACAGATACTCTGGAAACACCATATATTTT. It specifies CASREDRYSGNTIYF. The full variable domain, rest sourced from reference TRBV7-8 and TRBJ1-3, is GAGVSQSPRYKVAKRGQDVALRCDPISGHVSLFWYQQALGQGPEFLTYFQNEAQLDKSGLPSDRFFAERPEGSVSTLKIQRTQQEDSAVYLCASREDRYSGNTIYFGEGSWLTVV.

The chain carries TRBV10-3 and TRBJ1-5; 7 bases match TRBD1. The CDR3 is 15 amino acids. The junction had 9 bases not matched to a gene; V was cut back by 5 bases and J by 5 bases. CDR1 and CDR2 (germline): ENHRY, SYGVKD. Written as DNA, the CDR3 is TGTGCCATCAGTCCCGACAGGGAAGTCGATCAGCCCCAGCATTTT. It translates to CAISPDREVDQPQHF.

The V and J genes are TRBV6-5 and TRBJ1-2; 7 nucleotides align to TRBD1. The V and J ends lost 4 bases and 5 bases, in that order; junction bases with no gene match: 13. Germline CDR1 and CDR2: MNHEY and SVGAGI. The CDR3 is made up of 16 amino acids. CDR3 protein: CASSLDKTGIGYGYTF. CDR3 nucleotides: TGTGCCAGCAGTTTAGATAAGACAGGGATTGGATATGGCTACACCTTC.

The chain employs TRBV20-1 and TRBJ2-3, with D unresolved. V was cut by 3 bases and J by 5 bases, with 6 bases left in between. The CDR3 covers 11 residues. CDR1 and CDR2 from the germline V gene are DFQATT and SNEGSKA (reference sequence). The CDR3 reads CSASSVDTQYF. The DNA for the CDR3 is TGCAGTGCTAGTTCAGTAGATACGCAGTATTTT.

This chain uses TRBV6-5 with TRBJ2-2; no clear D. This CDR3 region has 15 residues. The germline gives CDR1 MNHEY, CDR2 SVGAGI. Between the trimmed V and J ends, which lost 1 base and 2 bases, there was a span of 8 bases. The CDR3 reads CASSYYEFNTGELFF. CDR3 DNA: TGTGCCAGCAGTTACTATGAGTTTAACACCGGGGAGCTGTTTTTT.

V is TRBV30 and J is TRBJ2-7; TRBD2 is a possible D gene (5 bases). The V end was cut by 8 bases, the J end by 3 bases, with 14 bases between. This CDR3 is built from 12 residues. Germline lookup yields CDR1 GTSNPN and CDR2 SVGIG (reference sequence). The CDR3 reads CAANRGLYEQYF. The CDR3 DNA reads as TGTGCCGCGAACAGAGGACTCTACGAGCAGTACTTC.

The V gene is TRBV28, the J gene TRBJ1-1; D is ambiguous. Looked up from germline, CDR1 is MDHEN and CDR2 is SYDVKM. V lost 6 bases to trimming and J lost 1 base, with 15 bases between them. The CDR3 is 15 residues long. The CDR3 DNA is TGTGCCAGCAGCCCTATACAGCTAACGAACACTGAAGCTTTCTTT. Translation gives CASSPIQLTNTEAFF.

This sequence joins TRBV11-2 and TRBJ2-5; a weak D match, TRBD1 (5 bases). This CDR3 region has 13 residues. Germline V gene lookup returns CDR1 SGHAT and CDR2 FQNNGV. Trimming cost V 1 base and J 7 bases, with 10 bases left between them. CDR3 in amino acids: CASSLGTPGTQYF. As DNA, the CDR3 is TGTGCCAGCAGCTTAGGGACACCGGGGACCCAGTACTTC.

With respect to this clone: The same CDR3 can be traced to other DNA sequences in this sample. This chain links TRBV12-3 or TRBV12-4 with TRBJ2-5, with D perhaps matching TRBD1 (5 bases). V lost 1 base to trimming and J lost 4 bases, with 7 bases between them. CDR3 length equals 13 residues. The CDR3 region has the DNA TGTGCCAGCAGTTTAGGCAGGGTAGAGACCCAGTACTTC. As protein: CASSLGRVETQYF.